The rows below give T cell receptor beta chains drawn from one sample of a study of blood T cell repertoires in COVID-19. Only in-frame clones appear in the TCRdb table, and some are missing; sequencing was by immunoSEQ multiplex PCR. The sample has fewer than 45,000 clones; approximately 90% are singletons. The sequencing input was peripheral blood. These receptor sequences come from a human donor in a cohort sampled during active COVID-19. Both conserved end residues are part of each CDR3. The order of the fields is J gene, clone size, V gene, CDR3 protein. Expanded clones get a size class; other rows say once, few or many, or leave the size out.

>TRBJ2-1|.|TRBV4-3
CASSQAGGLASYNEQFF
>TRBJ2-1|.|TRBV3-1/TRBV3-2
CASSQERGLEQFF
>TRBJ1-6|.|TRBV18
CASSQGQGVNSPLHF
>TRBJ2-7|.|TRBV5-1
CASSKGTGTYEQYF
>TRBJ2-1|once|TRBV5-4
CASNSKTAGDSYNEQFF
>TRBJ1-2|.|TRBV6-1
CASSEGQGRSGGYTF
>TRBJ1-5|.|TRBV5-8
CASSPYHKGRQDNQPQHF
>TRBJ2-4|.|TRBV19
CASGNRGLAKNIQYF
>TRBJ1-2|once|TRBV7-9
CASSLEGRNYGYTF
>TRBJ2-3|.|TRBV4-1
CASRRWAGVDTQYF
>TRBJ1-1|.|TRBV29-1
CSAGRDTEAFF
>TRBJ1-2|.|TRBV4-2
CASSQVVAGGGYTF
>TRBJ1-2|.|TRBV9
CASSSSRGDYVYGYTF
>TRBJ2-5|.|TRBV11-2
CASSQGLAAGTQYF
>TRBJ2-3|.|TRBV7-8
CASSFSGGSTDTQYF
>TRBJ2-2|.|TRBV5-4
CASSLSTGVGGELFF
>TRBJ2-1|.|TRBV28
CASTTGAVYNEQFF
>TRBJ1-1|.|TRBV7-2
CASSFSGGPSRDTEAFF
>TRBJ2-7|.|TRBV7-8
CASSLGRGQIPYEQYF
>TRBJ1-1|.|TRBV2
CASSREGWNTEAFF
>TRBJ1-3|.|TRBV4-1
CASSQDSMGNTIYF
>TRBJ2-7|.|TRBV5-1
CASSLVLGSNEQYF
>TRBJ1-6|.|TRBV19
CATGDTYNSPLHF
>TRBJ2-1|.|TRBV10-2
CASSPSSGGSYNEQFF
>TRBJ2-7|.|TRBV6-6
CASTQGATSGNEQYF
>TRBJ2-7|.|TRBV11-2
CASSLGRQGGEQYF
>TRBJ2-1|.|TRBV6-2/TRBV6-3
CASSLSRGEQFF
>TRBJ2-7|.|TRBV15
CATSITSGDYEQYF
>TRBJ1-5|.|TRBV30
CAWSGSWDSYQPQHF
>TRBJ2-1|.|TRBV5-6
CASVSQRRVDGNEQFF
>TRBJ1-6|.|TRBV11-2
CASSFSVGNNSPLHF
>TRBJ2-3|.|TRBV7-8
CASSLALSGASGRLTDTQYF
>TRBJ2-2|once|TRBV2
CASSEAYGTGITGELFF
>TRBJ1-2|.|TRBV9
CASSVEAGGTYGYTF
>TRBJ1-1|.|TRBV7-3
CASSLTTGANTEAFF
>TRBJ2-2|.|TRBV2
CASSAMRANGELFF
>TRBJ1-1|.|TRBV3-1/TRBV3-2
CASSRQLNTEAFF
>TRBJ2-1|.|TRBV7-5
CVRSLAPRREGDNEQFF
>TRBJ1-4|.|TRBV19
CASSTTGATNEKLFF
>TRBJ2-1|.|TRBV6-9
CASSTSSRGSYNEQFF
>TRBJ2-7|.|TRBV27
CASSPGTGGYEQYF
>TRBJ2-5|.|TRBV4-2
CASSHRGTSGGQETQYF
>TRBJ2-3|.|TRBV7-9
CASSFGGTDTQYF
>TRBJ2-4|.|TRBV6-6
CASSPRGRLFEAKNIQYF
>TRBJ1-2|once|TRBV5-4
CASSRSLGVGGYTF
>TRBJ1-4|.|TRBV2
CASSEEDGIVANEKLFF
>TRBJ2-2|.|TRBV30
CASDRVNTGELFF
>TRBJ1-2|.|TRBV4-1
CASSQGQGRGYGYTF
>TRBJ2-7|once|TRBV12-3/TRBV12-4
CASSRQGRFEQYF
>TRBJ2-7|.|TRBV12-2
CASRIHRTSGHSSYEQYF
>TRBJ1-4|.|TRBV5-5
CASSPGHGTNEKLFF
>TRBJ2-2|.|TRBV5-5
CASSQRLTGVTGELFF
>TRBJ1-2|.|TRBV7-2
CASSLYFGQGGYTF
>TRBJ1-2|.|TRBV5-6
CASSSDTYYGYTF